The T cell receptor beta chain under discussion was sequenced for a study of human T cells and chemical hapten exposure. The time point was: healthy volunteer bleed at 6 weeks. The authors' total RNA extraction used unfractionated whole blood. This clonotype was seen repeatedly, ten times or more. TCRdb fed the RACE reads into MiXCR, producing one record per CDR3 protein. The sample yields tens of thousands of distinct CDR3 sequences, around 5.9% seen once. Germline lookup yields CDR1 MNHEY and CDR2 SMNVEV (reference sequence). V dropped 5 bases and J dropped 1 base, with 14 bases sitting between them. The CDR3 length is 15 residues.

The TCR was taken from a human donor in good health. Some clones in this sample may be carry-over from other donors' samples. The genes are TRBV27 and TRBJ1-1, with D possibly being TRBD1 (6 bases). The sample consisted of whole blood. Here the CDR3 reads CASSQKDSPNTEAFF. The CDR3 nucleotides read TGTGCCAGCAGTCAGAAGGACAGCCCGAACACTGAAGCTTTCTTT.